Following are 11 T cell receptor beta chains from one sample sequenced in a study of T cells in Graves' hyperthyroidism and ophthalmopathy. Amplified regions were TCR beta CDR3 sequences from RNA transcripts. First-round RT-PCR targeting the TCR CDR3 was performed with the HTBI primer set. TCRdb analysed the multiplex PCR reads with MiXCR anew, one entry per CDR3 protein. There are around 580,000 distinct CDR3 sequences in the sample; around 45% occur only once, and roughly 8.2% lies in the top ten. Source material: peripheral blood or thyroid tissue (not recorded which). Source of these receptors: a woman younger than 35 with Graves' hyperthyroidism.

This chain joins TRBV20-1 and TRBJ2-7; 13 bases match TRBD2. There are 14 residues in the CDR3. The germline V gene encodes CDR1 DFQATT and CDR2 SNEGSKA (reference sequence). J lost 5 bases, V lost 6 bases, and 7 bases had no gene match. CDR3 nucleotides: TGCAGTGCAGAAGGACTAGCGGGAGTTCACGAGCAGTACTTC. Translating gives CSAEGLAGVHEQYF.

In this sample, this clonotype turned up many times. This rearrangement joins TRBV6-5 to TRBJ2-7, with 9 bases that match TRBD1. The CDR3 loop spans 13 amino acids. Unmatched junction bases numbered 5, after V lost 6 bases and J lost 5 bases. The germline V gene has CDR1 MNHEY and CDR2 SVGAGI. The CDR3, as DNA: TGTGCCAGCAGCAAGGGACAGGGCGACGAGCAGTACTTC. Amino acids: CASSKGQGDEQYF.

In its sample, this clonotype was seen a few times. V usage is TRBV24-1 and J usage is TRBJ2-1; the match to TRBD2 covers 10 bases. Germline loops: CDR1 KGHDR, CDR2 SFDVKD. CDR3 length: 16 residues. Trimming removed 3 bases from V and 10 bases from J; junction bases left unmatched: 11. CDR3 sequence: CATSDVGLAGVDEQFF. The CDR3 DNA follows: TGTGCCACCAGTGATGTCGGGCTAGCGGGAGTAGACGAGCAGTTCTTC.

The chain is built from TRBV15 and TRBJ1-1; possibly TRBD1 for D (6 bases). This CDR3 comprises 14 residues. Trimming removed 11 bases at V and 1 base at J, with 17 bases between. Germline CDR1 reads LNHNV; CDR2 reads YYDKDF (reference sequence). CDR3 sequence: CASGGGGANTEAFF. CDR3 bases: TGTGCCTCCGGGGGCGGAGGGGCGAACACTGAAGCTTTCTTT.

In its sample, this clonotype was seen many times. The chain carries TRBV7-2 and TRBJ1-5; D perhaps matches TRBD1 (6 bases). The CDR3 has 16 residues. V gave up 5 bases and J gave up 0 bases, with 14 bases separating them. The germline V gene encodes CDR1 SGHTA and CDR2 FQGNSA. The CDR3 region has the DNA TGTGCCAGCAGCCAATGGGGGACATATAGCAATCAGCCCCAGCATTTT. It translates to CASSQWGTYSNQPQHF.

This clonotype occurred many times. The CDR3 loop reads CASSEALSETQYF. The CDR3 DNA sequence: TGCGCCAGCAGTGAGGCATTATCTGAGACCCAGTACTTC. J is TRBJ2-5 and V is TRBV10-1; D call uncertain. CDR1 and CDR2 from the germline V gene are WNHNN and SYGVQD (reference sequence). With 2 bases removed from V and 5 bases from J, the gap between germline ends came to 9 bases. The CDR3 spans 13 residues.

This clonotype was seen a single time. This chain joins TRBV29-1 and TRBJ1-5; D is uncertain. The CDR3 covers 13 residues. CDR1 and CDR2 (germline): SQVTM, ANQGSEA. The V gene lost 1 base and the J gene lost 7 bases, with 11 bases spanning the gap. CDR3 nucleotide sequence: TGCAGCGTTGAAGGACCGGGCGGGCAGCCCCAGCATTTT. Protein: CSVEGPGGQPQHF.

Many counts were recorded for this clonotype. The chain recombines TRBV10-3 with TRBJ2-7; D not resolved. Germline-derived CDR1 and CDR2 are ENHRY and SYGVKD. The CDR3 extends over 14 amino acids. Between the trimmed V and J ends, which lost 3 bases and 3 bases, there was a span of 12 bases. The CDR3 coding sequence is TGTGCCATCAGTGAAAGTTTCTCCGGCTACGAGCAGTACTTC. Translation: CAISESFSGYEQYF.

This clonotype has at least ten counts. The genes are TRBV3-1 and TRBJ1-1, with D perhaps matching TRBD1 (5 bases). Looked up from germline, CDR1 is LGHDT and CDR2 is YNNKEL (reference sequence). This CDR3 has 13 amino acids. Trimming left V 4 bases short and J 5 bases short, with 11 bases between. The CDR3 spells CASSPGQWTEAFF. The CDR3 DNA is TGTGCCAGCAGCCCGGGGCAGTGGACTGAAGCTTTCTTT.

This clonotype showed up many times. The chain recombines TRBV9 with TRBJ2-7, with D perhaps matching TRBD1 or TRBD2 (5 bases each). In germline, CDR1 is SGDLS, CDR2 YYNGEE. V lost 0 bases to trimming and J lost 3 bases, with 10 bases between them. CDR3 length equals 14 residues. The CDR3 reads CASSVAVGGYEQYF. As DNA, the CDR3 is TGTGCCAGCAGCGTAGCGGTTGGGGGCTACGAGCAGTACTTC.

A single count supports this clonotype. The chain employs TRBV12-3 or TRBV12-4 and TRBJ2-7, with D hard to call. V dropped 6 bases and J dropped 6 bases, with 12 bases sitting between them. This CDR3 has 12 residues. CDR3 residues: CASSQARPEQYF. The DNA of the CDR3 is TGTGCCAGCAGCCAGGCCCGTCCCGAGCAGTACTTC.